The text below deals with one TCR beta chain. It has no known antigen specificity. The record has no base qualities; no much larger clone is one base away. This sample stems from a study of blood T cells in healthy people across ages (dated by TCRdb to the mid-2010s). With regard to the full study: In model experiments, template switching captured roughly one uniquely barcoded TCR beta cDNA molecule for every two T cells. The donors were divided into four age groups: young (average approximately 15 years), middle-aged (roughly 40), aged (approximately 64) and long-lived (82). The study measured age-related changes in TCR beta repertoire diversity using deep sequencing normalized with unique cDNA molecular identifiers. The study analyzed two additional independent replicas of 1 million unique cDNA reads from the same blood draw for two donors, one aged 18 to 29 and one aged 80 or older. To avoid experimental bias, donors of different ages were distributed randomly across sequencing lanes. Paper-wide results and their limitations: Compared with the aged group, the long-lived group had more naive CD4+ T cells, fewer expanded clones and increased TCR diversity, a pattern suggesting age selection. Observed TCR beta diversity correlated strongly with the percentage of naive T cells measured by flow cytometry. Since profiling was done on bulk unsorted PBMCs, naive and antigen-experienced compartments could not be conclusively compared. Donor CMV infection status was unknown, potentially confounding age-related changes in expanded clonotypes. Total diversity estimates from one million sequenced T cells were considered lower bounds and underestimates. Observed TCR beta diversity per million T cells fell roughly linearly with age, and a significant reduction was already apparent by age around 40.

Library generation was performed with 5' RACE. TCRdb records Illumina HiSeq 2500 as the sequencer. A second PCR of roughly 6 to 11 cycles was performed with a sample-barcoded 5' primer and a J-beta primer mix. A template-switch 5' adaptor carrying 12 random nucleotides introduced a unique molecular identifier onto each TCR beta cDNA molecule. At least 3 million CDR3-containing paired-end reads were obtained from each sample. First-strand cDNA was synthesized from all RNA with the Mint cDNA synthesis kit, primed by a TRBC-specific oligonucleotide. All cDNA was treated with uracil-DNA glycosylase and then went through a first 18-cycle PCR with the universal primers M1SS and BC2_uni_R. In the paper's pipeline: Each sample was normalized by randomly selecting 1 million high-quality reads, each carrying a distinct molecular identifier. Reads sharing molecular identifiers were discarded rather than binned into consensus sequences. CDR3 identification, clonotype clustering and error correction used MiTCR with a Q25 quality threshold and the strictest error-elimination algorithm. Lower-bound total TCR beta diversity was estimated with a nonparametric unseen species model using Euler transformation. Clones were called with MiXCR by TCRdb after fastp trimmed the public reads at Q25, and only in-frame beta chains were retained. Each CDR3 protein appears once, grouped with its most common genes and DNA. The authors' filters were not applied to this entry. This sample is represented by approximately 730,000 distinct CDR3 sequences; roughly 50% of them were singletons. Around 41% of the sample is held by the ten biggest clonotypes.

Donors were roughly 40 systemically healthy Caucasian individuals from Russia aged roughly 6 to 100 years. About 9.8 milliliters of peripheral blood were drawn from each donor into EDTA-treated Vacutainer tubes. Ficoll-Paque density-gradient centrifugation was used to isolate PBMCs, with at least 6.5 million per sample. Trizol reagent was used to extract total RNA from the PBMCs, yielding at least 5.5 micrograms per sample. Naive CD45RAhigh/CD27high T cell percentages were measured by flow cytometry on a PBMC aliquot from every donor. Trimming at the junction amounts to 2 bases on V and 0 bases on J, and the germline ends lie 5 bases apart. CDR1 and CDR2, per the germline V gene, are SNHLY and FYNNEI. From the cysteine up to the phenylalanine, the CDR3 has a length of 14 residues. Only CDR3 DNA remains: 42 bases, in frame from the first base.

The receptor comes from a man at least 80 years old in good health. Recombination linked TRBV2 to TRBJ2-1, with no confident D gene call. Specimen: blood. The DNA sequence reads TGTGCCAGCAGTGAAAGGGTCTCCTACAATGAGCAGTTCTTC. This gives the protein CASSERVSYNEQFF.